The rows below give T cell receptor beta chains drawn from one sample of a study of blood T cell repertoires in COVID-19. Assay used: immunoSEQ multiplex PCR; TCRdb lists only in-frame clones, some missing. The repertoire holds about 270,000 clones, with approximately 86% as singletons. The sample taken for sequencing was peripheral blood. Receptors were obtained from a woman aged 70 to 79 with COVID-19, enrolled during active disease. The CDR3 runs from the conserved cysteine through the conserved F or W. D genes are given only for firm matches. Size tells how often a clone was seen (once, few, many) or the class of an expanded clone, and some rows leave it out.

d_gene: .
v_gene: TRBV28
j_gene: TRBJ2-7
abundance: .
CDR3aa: CASSLLGTYYEQYF
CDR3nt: TGTGCCAGCAGTTTATTGGGGACTTACTACGAGCAGTACTTC

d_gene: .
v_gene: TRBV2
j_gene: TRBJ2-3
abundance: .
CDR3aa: CASSGTYGYTQYF
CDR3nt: TGTGCCAGCAGCGGGACTTACGGATATACGCAGTATTTT

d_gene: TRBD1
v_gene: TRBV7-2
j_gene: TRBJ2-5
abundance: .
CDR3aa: CASSRRNRGEGETQYF
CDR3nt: TGTGCCAGCAGCAGACGCAACAGGGGCGAAGGAGAGACCCAGTACTTC

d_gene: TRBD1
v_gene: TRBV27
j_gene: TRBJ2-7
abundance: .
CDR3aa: CASSGGQVGTYEQYF
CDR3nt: TGTGCCAGCAGTGGGGGACAGGTGGGAACCTACGAGCAGTACTTC

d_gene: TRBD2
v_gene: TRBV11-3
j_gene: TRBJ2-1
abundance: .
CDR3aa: CASSHGGGGNEQFF
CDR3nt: TGTGCCAGCAGCCACGGGGGGGGCGGCAATGAGCAGTTCTTC

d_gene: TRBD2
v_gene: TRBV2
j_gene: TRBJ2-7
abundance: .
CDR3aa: CASSGRLAGAYYEQYF
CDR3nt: TGTGCCAGCAGTGGAAGACTAGCGGGAGCTTACTACGAGCAGTACTTC

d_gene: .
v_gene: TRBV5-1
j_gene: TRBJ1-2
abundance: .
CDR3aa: CASSPSREGGYGYTF
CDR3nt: TGCGCCAGCAGCCCCTCCCGGGAGGGAGGCTATGGCTACACCTTC

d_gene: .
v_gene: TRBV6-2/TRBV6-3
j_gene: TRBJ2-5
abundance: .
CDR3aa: CASSYSGLDMSRTQYF
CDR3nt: TGTGCCAGCAGTTACTCCGGACTCGACATGTCACGGACCCAGTACTTC

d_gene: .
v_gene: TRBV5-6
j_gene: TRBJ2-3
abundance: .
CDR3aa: CASSRGGGGTDTQYF
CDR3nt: TGTGCCAGCAGCCGAGGGGGAGGGGGCACAGATACGCAGTATTTT

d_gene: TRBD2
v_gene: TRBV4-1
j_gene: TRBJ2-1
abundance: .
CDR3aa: CASSREYSGGISYNEQFF
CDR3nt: TGCGCCAGCAGTCGCGAGTATAGCGGGGGGATCTCCTACAATGAGCAGTTCTTC

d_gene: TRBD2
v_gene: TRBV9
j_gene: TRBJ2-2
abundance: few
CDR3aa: CASSVRDYITGELFF
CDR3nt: TGTGCCAGCAGCGTTAGGGACTACATCACCGGGGAGCTGTTTTTT

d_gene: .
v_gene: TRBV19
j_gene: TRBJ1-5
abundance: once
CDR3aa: CASSTLRESPQHF
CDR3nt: TGTGCCAGTAGTACCCTCCGCGAAAGCCCCCAGCATTTT

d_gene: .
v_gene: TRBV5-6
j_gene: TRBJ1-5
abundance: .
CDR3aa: CASSLRSTGRGTGWPQHF
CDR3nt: TGTGCCAGCAGCTTGCGGAGTACTGGGCGGGGTACGGGTTGGCCCCAGCATTTT

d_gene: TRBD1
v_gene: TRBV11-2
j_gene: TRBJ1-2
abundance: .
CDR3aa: CASSPPGQTYGYTF
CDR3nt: TGTGCCAGCAGCCCACCGGGACAGACCTATGGCTACACCTTC

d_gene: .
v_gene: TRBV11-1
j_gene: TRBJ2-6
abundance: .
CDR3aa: CASSSPEAGANVLTF
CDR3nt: TGTGCCAGCAGCTCCCCGGAGGCTGGGGCCAACGTCCTGACTTTC

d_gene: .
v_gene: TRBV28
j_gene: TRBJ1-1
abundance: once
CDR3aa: CASSLIWQNTEAFF
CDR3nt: TGTGCCAGCAGTTTAATTTGGCAGAACACTGAAGCTTTCTTT

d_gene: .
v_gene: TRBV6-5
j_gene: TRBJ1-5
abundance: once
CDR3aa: CASSFRYNQPQHF
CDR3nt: TGTGCCAGCAGTTTTAGATACAATCAGCCCCAGCATTTT

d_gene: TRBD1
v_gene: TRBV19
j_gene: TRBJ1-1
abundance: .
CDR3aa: CASSIARQGRNTEAFF
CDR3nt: TGTGCCAGTAGTATAGCCCGACAGGGGAGGAACACTGAAGCTTTCTTT

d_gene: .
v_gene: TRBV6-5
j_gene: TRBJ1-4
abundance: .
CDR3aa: CASSYGPGGGEKLFF
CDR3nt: TGTGCCAGCAGTTATGGGCCAGGTGGCGGGGAAAAACTGTTTTTT

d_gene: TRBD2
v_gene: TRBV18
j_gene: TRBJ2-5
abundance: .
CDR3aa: CASSRGLAGYETQYF
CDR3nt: TGTGCCAGCTCACGCGGACTAGCGGGCTACGAGACCCAGTACTTC

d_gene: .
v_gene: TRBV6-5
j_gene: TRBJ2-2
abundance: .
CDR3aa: CASSPGGRGTGELFF
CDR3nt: TGTGCCAGCAGCCCAGGGGGGCGAGGGACCGGGGAGCTGTTTTTT

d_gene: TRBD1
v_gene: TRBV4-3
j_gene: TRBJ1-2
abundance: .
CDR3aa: CASSQDRQGGGGYTF
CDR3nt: TGCGCCAGCAGCCAAGATAGGCAGGGGGGTGGCGGCTACACCTTC

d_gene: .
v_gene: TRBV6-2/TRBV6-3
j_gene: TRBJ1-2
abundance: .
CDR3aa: CASSYAGFANYGYTF
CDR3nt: TGTGCCAGCAGTTACGCGGGATTCGCTAACTATGGCTACACCTTC

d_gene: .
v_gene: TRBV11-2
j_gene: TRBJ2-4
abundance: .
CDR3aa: CASSLRGGGKNIQYF
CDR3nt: TGTGCCAGCAGCTTAAGGGGCGGCGGAAAAAACATTCAGTACTTC

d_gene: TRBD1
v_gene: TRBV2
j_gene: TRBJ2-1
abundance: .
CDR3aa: CASVPYRGFLYEQFF
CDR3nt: TGTGCCAGCGTACCTTACAGGGGATTCCTATATGAGCAGTTCTTC

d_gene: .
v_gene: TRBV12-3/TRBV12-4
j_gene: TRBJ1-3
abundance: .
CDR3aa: CATGEGRNTIYF
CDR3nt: TGTGCCACCGGGGAGGGGCGAAACACCATATATTTT

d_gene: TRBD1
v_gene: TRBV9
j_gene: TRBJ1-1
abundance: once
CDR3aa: CASSGGQGGQAFF
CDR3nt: TGTGCCAGCAGCGGCGGACAGGGAGGCCAAGCTTTCTTT

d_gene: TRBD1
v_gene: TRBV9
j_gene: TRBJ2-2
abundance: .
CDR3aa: CASNFWDRGNNFYTGELFF
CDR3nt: TGTGCCAGCAATTTCTGGGACAGGGGAAATAATTTTTACACCGGGGAGCTGTTTTTT

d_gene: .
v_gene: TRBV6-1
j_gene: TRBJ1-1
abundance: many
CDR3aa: CASSEIAGAGTEAFF
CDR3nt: TGTGCCAGCAGTGAAATCGCGGGGGCGGGCACTGAAGCTTTCTTT

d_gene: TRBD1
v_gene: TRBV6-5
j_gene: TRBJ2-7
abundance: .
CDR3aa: CASRGRTGGSYEQYF
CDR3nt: TGTGCCAGCAGGGGGCGGACAGGCGGATCCTACGAGCAGTACTTC

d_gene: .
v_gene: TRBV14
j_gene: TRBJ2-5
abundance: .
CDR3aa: CASSQDGARKQETQYF
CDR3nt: TGTGCCAGCAGCCAAGATGGGGCAAGAAAGCAAGAGACCCAGTACTTC

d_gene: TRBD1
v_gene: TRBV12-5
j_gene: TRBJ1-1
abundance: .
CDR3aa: CASAGGQGIAEAFF
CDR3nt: TGTGCTAGTGCCGGAGGACAGGGGATAGCTGAAGCTTTCTTT

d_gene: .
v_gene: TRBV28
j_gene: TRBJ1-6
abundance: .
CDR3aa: CATLGHFNSPLHF
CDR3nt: TGTGCCACCCTGGGACACTTCAATTCACCCCTCCACTTT

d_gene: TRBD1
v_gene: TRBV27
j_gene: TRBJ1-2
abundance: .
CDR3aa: CASRSTGRSFGYTF
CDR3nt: TGTGCCAGCAGATCGACAGGGAGGTCCTTTGGCTACACCTTC

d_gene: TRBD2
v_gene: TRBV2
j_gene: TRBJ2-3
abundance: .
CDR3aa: CASSLAGKGDTQYF
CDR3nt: TGTGCCAGCAGTCTAGCGGGAAAAGGAGATACGCAGTATTTT

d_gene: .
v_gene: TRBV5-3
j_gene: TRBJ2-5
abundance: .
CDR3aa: CARSLERETQYF
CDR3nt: TGTGCCAGAAGCTTGGAACGGGAGACCCAGTACTTC

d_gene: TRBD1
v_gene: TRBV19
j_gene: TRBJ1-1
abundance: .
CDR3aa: CASSMFEGAGTEAFF
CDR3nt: TGTGCCAGTAGTATGTTTGAGGGGGCGGGCACTGAAGCTTTCTTT

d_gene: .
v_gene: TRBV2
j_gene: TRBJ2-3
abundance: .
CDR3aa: CASSDPGSVTDTQYF
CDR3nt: TGTGCCAGCAGTGATCCAGGGTCCGTCACAGATACGCAGTATTTT

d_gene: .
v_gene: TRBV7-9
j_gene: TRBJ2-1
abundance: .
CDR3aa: CASSSDFGSIHNEQFF
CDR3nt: TGTGCCAGCAGCTCTGATTTCGGGAGTATTCACAATGAGCAGTTCTTC

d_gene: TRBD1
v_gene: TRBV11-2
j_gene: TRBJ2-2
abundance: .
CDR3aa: CASSEGQANTGELFF
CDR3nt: TGTGCCAGCAGCGAAGGACAGGCTAACACCGGGGAGCTGTTTTTT

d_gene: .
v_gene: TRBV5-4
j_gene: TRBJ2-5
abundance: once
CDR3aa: CASSLVSSETQYF
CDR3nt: TGTGCCAGCAGCTTGGTCTCGTCTGAGACCCAGTACTTC

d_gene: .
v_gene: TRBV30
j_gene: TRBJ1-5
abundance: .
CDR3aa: CAWSVSAGSGQPQHF
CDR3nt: TGTGCCTGGAGTGTTTCCGCAGGGTCGGGTCAGCCCCAGCATTTT

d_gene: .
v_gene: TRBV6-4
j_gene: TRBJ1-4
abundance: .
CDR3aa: CAKRTDETTNEKLFF
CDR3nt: TGTGCCAAACGGACAGACGAAACAACTAATGAAAAACTGTTTTTT

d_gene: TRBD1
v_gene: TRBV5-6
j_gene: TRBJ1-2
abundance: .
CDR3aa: CASSLWDRGRYGYTF
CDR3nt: TGTGCCAGCAGCTTGTGGGACAGGGGTCGGTATGGCTACACCTTC

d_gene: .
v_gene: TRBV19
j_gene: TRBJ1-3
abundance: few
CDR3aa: CASRQIPGNTIYF
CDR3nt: TGTGCCAGTCGACAGATCCCCGGAAACACCATATATTTT

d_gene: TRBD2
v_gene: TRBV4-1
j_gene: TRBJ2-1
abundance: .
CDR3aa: CASSQPGTSVYNEQFF
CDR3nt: TGCGCCAGCAGCCAACCTGGGACTAGCGTTTACAATGAGCAGTTCTTC

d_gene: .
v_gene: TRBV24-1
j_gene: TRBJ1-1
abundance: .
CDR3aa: CATSAGSTEAFF
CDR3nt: TGTGCCACCAGTGCGGGGAGCACTGAAGCTTTCTTT

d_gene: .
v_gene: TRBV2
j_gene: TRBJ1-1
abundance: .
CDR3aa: CASSLAWKDTEAFF
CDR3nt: TGTGCCAGCAGTCTAGCCTGGAAGGACACTGAAGCTTTCTTT